This T cell receptor beta chain was sequenced during a study of T cell repertoires in cytomegalovirus infection. As regards this clonotype: The target antigen is unknown.

This CDR3 has 20 amino acids. Germline CDR1 is KGHDR and CDR2 is SFDVKD. V lost 5 bases, J lost 0 bases, and 26 bases lay in between. One entry per CDR3 protein results from TCRdb running MiXCR on the reads. The sample shows over 250,000 distinct CDR3 sequences, 22% of them seen only once. This rearrangement joins TRBV24-1 to TRBJ2-3; the D gene is possibly TRBD2 (5 bases). The starting material was cultured PBMCs, obtained from culture after CMV antigen stimulation. The clonotype was recovered from a human donor in good health (CMV status not recorded). Some clones in this sample may be carry-over from other donors' samples. The CDR3 DNA reads as TGTGCCACCAGTGGGACCCAAGGAGCGCCCGGCGGGTCTAGCACAGATACGCAGTATTTT. As protein: CATSGTQGAPGGSSTDTQYF.